Below are 8 T cell receptor beta chains sequenced from a single sample in a study of T cells in women clearing cervical HPV infection. Data came from immunoSEQ multiplex PCR; TCRdb stores just in-frame clones and leaves some out. The repertoire table contains 31,000 or so clones. Specimen: blood buffy coat. These receptors were taken from a woman between 18 and 70 years old with a cervical HPV16 infection that either progressed to CIN3+ or cleared (not recorded which).

Remarks on this clone: The read finishes 3 residues shy of the CDR3 end, and the germline J gene is used to complete it. The chain combines TRBV5-1 with TRBJ2-2; 10 bases map to TRBD2. This CDR3 is built from 17 residues. J was trimmed by 1 base and V by 4 bases; bases with no gene match: 7. The germline CDR1 and CDR2 sequences are SGHRS and YFSETQ. CDR3 DNA, as far as it was read: TGCGCCAGCAGCCTGAATGTAGCGGGAGGGAACACCGGGGAG. This codes for CASSLNVAGGNTGE. The full-length CDR3 reads as CASSLNVAGGNTGELFF.

Note on this clone: The DNA ends 3 residues before the CDR3 does, and the rest of the CDR3 is filled in from the germline J gene. The same CDR3 arises from other DNA sequences in this sample as well. The chain joins TRBV19 to TRBJ2-5, with D tentatively TRBD2 (6 bases). Per germline, CDR1 LNHDA and CDR2 SQIVND (reference sequence). The CDR3 length is 14 residues. Trimming took 9 bases from V and 6 from J, leaving 20 bases between them. This CDR3 reads CASSGRGSEKTQYF. Partial CDR3 DNA: TGTGCCAGCAGCGGTCGGGGGTCGGAAAAGACC. Looking up the rest from reference TRBV19 and TRBJ2-5 gives the full variable domain: DGGITQSPKYLFRKEGQNVTLSCEQNLNHDAMYWYRQDPGQGLRLIYYSQIVNDFQKGDIAEGYSVSREKKESFPLTVTSAQKNPTAFYLCASSGRGSEKTQYFGPGTRLLVL.

As regards this clone: The DNA ends 3 residues before the CDR3 does, and the rest of the CDR3 is filled in from the germline J gene. This chain joins TRBV28 and TRBJ2-3; no firm D call. Germline assignment: CDR1 MDHEN and CDR2 SYDVKM. This CDR3 region has 14 residues. V gave up 2 bases and J gave up 2 bases, with 8 bases separating them. CDR3 sequence reads: CASSLTTSTDTQYF. Partial CDR3 DNA: TGTGCCAGCAGTTTAACAACCTCCACAGATACG.

On this clone: The read stops 3 residues short of the end of the CDR3; the missing end is completed from the germline J gene. The chain is built from TRBV19 and TRBJ2-1; D is possibly TRBD1 (5 bases). In germline, CDR1 is LNHDA, CDR2 SQIVND (reference sequence). With 5 bases removed from V and 4 bases from J, the gap between germline ends came to 9 bases. CDR3 size: 13 residues. CDR3 DNA (partial): TGTGCCAGTAGTCCGCAGGGTTACAATGAG. It translates to CASSPQGYNE. In full, the CDR3 is CASSPQGYNEQFF.

A word on this clone: The read ends 3 residues before the CDR3 terminus; that terminus is restored from the germline J gene. V gene TRBV20-1 combines with J gene TRBJ2-1; unclear D gene. The germline V gene encodes CDR1 DFQATT and CDR2 SNEGSKA (reference sequence). V shed 6 bases and J shed 9 bases, with 12 bases lying between them. The CDR3 has 11 residues. CDR3 loop: CSAGRPGEQFF. The sequenced CDR3 bases are TGCAGTGCCGGAAGGCCGGGTGAG.

With regard to this clone: The read ends 3 residues before the CDR3 terminus; that terminus is restored from the germline J gene. The V call is TRBV30, the J call TRBJ1-6; weak D call: TRBD1 (5 bases). The germline CDR1 and CDR2 sequences are GTSNPN and SVGIG (reference sequence). Trimming took off 4 bases at V and 5 bases at J, with 15 bases between the two ends. CDR3 length: 15 residues. CDR3 bases read: TGTGCCTGGATTGGGGGGGGTGTCGATAATTCACCC. Translation gives CAWIGGGVDNSP. The full CDR3 is CAWIGGGVDNSPLHF.

Note on this clone: The sequenced fragment ends 3 residues before the CDR3 boundary, so the rest is inferred from the germline J gene. The rearrangement links TRBV29-1 to TRBJ2-7; 8 bases line up with TRBD2. Trimming cost V 7 bases and J 3 bases; bases outside gene matches: 5. The germline V gene encodes CDR1 SQVTM and CDR2 ANQGSEA. The CDR3 is 12 residues long. The covered CDR3 bases are TGCAGCGCCTCCGGGACTAGCTACGAG. Protein: CSASGTSYE. The entire CDR3 is CSASGTSYEQYF.

The sequenced CDR3 bases are TGCGCCAGCAGTGGCGGGGAGACAGATACG. It specifies CASSGGETDT. In full, the CDR3 is CASSGGETDTQYF. The rearrangement links TRBV10-1 to TRBJ2-3, with D possibly being TRBD2 (6 bases). The read is 3 residues too short to cover the CDR3 end, so that end is filled in from the germline J gene. The CDR3 length is 13 residues. Germline V gene sequence: CDR1 WNHNN, CDR2 SYGVQD (reference sequence). Trimming took 4 bases from V and 3 from J, leaving 8 bases between them.